Sequencing of this TCR beta chain was carried out in a study of blood T cells in healthy people across ages. The second PCR ran about 6 to 11 cycles with a sample-barcoded 5' primer and J-beta primers. MiXCR was run by TCRdb on the 5' RACE reads, yielding one entry per CDR3 protein. Of hundreds of thousands of distinct CDR3 sequences listed, less than 40% are singletons. V dropped 2 bases and J dropped 5 bases, with 12 bases sitting between them. This CDR3 contains 14 residues. The germline gives CDR1 LNHNV, CDR2 YYDKDF (reference sequence). This clonotype showed up many times. Its antigen is as yet unknown. Findings and limits, study-wide: It was not known whether donors were CMV positive (a possible confounder of expanded clonotype changes).

The chain carries TRBV15 and TRBJ2-5; tentatively, D is TRBD1 (6 bases). Material: blood. The receptor was derived from a woman at least 80 years old in good health. CDR3 residues: CATSRPRGEETQYF. CDR3 DNA: TGTGCCACCAGCAGACCCAGGGGAGAGGAGACCCAGTACTTC.